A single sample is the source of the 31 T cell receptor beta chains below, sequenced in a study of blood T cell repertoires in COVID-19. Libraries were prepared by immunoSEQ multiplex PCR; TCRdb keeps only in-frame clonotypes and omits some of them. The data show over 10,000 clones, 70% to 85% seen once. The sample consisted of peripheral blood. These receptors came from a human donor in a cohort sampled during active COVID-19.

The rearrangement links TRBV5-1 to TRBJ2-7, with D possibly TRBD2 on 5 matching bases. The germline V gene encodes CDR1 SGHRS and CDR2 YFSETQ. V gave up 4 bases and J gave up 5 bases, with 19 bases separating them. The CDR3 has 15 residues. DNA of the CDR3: TGCGCCAGCAGCAAGGGTGCGGGCGCCCCCAACGAGCAGTACTTC. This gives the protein CASSKGAGAPNEQYF.

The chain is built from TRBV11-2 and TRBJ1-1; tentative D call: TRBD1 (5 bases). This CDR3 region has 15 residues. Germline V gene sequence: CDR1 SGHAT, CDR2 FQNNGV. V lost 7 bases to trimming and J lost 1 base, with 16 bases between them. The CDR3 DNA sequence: TGTGCCAGCACTGGGGCGGGGACGGGGAACACTGAAGCTTTCTTT. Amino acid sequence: CASTGAGTGNTEAFF.

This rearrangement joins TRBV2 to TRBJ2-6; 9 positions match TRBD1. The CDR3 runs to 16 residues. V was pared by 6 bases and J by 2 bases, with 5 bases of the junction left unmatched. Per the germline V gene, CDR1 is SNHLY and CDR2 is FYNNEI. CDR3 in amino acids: CASSLTGGAGANVLTF. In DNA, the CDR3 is TGTGCCAGCAGCCTCACAGGGGGCGCTGGGGCCAACGTCCTGACTTTC.

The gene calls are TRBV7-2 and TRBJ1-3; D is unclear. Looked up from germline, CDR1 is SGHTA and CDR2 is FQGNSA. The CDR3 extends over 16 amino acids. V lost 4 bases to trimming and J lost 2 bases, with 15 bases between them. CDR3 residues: CASSSSTARAGNTIYF. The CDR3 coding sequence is TGTGCCAGCAGCTCCTCTACTGCTAGAGCTGGAAACACCATATATTTT.

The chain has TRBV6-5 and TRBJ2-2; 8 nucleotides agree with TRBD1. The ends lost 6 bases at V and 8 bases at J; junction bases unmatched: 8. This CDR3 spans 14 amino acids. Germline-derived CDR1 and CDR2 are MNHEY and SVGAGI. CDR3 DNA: TGTGCCAGCAGCCTCGACAGGGGCAGAGGGGAGCTGTTTTTT. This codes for CASSLDRGRGELFF.

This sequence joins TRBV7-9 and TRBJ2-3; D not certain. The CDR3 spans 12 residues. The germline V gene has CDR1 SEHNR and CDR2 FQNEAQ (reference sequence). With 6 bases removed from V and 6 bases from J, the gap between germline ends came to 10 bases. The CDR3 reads CASRSTGDTQYF. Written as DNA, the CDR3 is TGTGCCAGCAGATCCACCGGGGATACGCAGTATTTT.

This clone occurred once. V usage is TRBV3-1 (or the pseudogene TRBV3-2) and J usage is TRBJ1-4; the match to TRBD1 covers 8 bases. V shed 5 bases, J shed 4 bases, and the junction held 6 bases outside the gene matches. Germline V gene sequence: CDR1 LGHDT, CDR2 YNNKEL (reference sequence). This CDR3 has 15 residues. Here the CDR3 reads CASSYGTGRNEKLFF. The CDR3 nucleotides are TGTGCCAGCAGCTACGGGACAGGCCGTAATGAAAAACTGTTTTTT.

The CDR3 here is CASSEREIEQFF. Here the CDR3 DNA reads TGTGCCAGCAGCGAGCGGGAGATAGAGCAGTTCTTC. The chain joins TRBV6-2 or TRBV6-3 to TRBJ2-1, with TRBD2 matching 8 bases. Germline V gene lookup returns CDR1 MNHEY and CDR2 SVGEGT. Trimming removed 6 bases from V and 10 bases from J; junction bases left unmatched: 5. The CDR3 extends over 12 amino acids.

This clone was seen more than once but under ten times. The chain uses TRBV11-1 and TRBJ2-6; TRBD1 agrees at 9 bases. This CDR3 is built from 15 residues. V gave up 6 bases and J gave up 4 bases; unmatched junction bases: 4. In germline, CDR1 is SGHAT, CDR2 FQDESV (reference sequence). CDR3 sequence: CASRQGAPGANVLTF. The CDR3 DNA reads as TGTGCCAGCAGACAGGGGGCGCCGGGGGCCAACGTCCTGACTTTC.

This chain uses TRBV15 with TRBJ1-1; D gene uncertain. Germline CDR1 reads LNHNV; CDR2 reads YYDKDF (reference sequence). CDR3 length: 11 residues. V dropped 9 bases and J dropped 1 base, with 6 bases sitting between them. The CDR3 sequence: CATAGNTEAFF. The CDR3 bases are TGTGCCACTGCAGGGAACACTGAAGCTTTCTTT.

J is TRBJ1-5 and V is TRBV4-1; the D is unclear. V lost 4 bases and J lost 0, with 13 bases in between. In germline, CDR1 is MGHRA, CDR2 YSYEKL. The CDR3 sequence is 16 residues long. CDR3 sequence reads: CASSPKAEYSNQPQHF. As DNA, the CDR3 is TGCGCCAGCAGCCCCAAGGCGGAATATAGCAATCAGCCCCAGCATTTT.

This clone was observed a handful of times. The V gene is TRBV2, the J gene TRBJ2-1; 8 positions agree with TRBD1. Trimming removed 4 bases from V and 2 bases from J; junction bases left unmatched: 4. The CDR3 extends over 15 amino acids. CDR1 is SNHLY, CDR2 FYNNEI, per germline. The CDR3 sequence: CASSGNRGAYNEQFF. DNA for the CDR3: TGTGCCAGCAGTGGTAACAGGGGGGCCTACAATGAGCAGTTCTTC.

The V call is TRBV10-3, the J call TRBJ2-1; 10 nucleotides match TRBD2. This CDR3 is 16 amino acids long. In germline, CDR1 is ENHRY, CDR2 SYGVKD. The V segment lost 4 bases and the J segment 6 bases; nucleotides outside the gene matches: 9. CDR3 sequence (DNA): TGTGCCATCAGTGGGGCTAGCGGGGGTATTGGCAATGAGCAGTTCTTC. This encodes CAISGASGGIGNEQFF.

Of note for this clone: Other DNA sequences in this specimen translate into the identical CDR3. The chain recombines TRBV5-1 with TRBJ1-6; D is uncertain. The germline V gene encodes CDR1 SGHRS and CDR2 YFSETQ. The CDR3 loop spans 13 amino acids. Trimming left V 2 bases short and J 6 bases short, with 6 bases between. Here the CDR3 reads CASSLALNSPLHF. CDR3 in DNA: TGCGCCAGCAGCTTAGCCCTTAATTCACCCCTCCACTTT.

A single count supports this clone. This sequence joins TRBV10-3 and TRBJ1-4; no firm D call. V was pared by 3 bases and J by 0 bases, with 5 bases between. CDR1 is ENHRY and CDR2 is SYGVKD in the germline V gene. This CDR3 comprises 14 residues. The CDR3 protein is CAISDRATNEKLFF. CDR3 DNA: TGTGCCATCAGTGACCGCGCAACTAATGAAAAACTGTTTTTT.

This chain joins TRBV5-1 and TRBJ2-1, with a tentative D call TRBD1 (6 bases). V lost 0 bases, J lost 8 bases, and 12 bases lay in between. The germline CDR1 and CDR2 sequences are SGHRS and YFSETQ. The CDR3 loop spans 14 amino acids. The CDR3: CASSLGGHRDEQFF. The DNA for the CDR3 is TGCGCCAGCAGCTTGGGGGGCCACAGGGATGAGCAGTTCTTC.

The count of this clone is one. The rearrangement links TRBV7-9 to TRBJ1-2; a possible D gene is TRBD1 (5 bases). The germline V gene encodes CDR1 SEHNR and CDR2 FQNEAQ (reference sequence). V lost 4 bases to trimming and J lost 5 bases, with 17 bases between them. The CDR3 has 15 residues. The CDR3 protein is CASSWSMVGGYGYTF. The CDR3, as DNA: TGTGCCAGCAGCTGGAGCATGGTTGGGGGGTATGGCTACACCTTC.

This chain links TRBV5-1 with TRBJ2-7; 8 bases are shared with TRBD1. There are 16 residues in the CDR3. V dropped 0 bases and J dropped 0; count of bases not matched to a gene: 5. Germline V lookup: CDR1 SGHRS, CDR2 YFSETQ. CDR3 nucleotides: TGCGCCAGCAGCTTGGATGTCACAGGGGGCTCCTACGAGCAGTACTTC. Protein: CASSLDVTGGSYEQYF.

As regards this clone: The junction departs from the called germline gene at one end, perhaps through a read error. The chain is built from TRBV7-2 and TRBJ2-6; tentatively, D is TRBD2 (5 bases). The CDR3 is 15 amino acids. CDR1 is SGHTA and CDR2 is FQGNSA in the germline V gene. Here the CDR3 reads CASSLAVSGANVLTF. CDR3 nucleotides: TGTGCCAGCAGCCTAGCCGTCTCTGGGGCCAACGTCCTGACTTTC.

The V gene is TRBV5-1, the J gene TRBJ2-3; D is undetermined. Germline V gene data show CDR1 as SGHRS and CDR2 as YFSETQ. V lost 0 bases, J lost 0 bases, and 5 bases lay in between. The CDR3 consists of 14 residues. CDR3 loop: CASSLGASTDTQYF. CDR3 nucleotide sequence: TGCGCCAGCAGCTTGGGGGCTAGCACAGATACGCAGTATTTT.

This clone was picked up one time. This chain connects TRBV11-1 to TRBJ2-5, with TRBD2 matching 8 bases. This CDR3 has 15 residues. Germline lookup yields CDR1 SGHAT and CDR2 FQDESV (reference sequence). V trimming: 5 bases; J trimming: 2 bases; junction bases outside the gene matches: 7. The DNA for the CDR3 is TGTGCCAGCAGCCCCCGTCGGGGGGGGCAAGAGACCCAGTACTTC. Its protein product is CASSPRRGGQETQYF. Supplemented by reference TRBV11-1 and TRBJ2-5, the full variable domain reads EAEVAQSPRYKITEKSQAVAFWCDPISGHATLYWYRQILGQGPELLVQFQDESVVDDSQLPKDRFSAERLKGVDSTLKIQPAELGDSAMYLCASSPRRGGQETQYFGPGTRLLVL.

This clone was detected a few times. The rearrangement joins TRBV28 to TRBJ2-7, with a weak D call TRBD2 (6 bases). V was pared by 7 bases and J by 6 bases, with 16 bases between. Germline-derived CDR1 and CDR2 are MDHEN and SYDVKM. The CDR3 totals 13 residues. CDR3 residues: CASTLLAGGEQYF. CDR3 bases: TGTGCCAGCACCTTGTTGGCCGGGGGCGAGCAGTACTTC.

CDR3 protein: CASSAPRNEQFF. DNA of the CDR3: TGTGCCAGCAGCGCCCCCCGTAATGAGCAGTTCTTC. This chain uses TRBV9 with TRBJ2-1; the D is unclear. The V end lost 3 bases, the J end lost 7 bases, and 8 bases lay between the germline ends. CDR3 length equals 12 residues. CDR1 is SGDLS, CDR2 YYNGEE, per germline.

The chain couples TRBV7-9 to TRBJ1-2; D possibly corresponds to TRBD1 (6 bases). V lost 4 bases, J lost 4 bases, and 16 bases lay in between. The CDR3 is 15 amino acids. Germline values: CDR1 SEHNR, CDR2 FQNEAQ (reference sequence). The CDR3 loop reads CASSSRDGTLYGYTF. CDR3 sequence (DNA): TGTGCCAGCAGCTCAAGAGACGGGACACTCTATGGCTACACCTTC.

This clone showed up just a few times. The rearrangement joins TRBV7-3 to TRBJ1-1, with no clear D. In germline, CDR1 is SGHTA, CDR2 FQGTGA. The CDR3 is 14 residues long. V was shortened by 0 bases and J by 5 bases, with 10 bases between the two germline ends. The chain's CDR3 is CASSLTGAGTEAFF. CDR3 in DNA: TGTGCCAGCAGCTTAACAGGCGCGGGGACTGAAGCTTTCTTT.

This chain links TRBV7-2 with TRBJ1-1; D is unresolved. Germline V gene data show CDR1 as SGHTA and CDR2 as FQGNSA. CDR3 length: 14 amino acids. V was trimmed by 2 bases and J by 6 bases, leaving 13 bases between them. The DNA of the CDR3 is TGTGCCAGCAGCTTATATGCGGTGGTGGCTGAAGCTTTCTTT. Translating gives CASSLYAVVAEAFF.

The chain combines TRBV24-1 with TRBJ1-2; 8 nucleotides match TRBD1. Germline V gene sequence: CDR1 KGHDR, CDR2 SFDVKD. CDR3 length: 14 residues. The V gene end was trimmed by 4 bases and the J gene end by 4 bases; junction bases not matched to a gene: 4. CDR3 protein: CATSDKGQVYGYTF. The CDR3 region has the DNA TGTGCCACCAGTGACAAGGGACAGGTCTATGGCTACACCTTC.

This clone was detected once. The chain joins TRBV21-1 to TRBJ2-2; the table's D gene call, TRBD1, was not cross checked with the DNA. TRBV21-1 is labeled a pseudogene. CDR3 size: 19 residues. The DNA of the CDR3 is TGTGCCAGCAGTGAAGGGGACTGTTCCGGGACAGGGGACACCGGGGAGCTGTTTTTT. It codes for CASSEGDCSGTGDTGELFF.

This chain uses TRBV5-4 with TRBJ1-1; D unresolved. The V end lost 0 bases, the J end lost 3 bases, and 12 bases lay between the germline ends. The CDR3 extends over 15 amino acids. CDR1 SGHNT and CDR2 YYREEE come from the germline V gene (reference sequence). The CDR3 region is CASSLVWGGDTEAFF. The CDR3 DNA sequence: TGTGCCAGCAGCTTGGTATGGGGAGGTGACACTGAAGCTTTCTTT.

This chain's CDR3 is CASSFWTGASNQPQHF. The CDR3 coding sequence is TGTGCCAGCAGTTTCTGGACAGGGGCAAGCAATCAGCCCCAGCATTTT. The rearrangement uses TRBV7-9 and TRBJ1-5; 9 bases are shared with TRBD1. The V and J ends lost 6 bases and 1 base, in that order; junction bases with no gene match: 7. The CDR3 has 16 residues. Germline V gives CDR1 SEHNR, CDR2 FQNEAQ (reference sequence).

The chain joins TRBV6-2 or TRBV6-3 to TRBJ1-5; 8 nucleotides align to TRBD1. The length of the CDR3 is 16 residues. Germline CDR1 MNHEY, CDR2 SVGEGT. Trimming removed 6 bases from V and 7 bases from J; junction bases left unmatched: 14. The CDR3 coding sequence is TGTGCCAGCAGCCCTGGGGCCAGGGGGCTTGGGCAGCCCCAGCATTTT. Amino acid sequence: CASSPGARGLGQPQHF.